The 28 T cell receptor beta chains below were found in one sample sequenced in a study of T cell responses to AZD1222 COVID-19 vaccine. Here immunoSEQ multiplex PCR was the method, and the copy in TCRdb shows in-frame clones only, minus some. The table has approximately 60,000 clones, more than 80% seen once; the top ten hold roughly a fifth. The specimen comprised peripheral blood, sampled on day 0 of MenACWY control vaccination. The receptors were gathered from an adult in good health.

The J gene is TRBJ2-7, the V gene TRBV11-2; 7 bases match TRBD2. V trimming: 1 base; J trimming: 4 bases; junction bases outside the gene matches: 1. CDR3 size: 13 residues. Per germline, CDR1 SGHAT and CDR2 FQNNGV. The CDR3 here is CASSLGLAYEQYF. The CDR3 DNA is TGTGCCAGCAGCTTAGGACTAGCATACGAGCAGTACTTC.

V gene TRBV13 combines with J gene TRBJ2-3; D ambiguous. V shed 5 bases and J shed 2 bases, with 14 bases lying between them. CDR1 is PRHDT, CDR2 FYEKMQ, per germline (reference sequence). This CDR3 is 15 amino acids long. The CDR3 DNA sequence: TGTGCCAGCAGCGCATTCGGACGAACCACAGATACGCAGTATTTT. It yields the protein CASSAFGRTTDTQYF.

The rearrangement uses TRBV28 and TRBJ1-1; D unclear. The CDR3 is 11 residues long. Germline-derived CDR1 and CDR2 are MDHEN and SYDVKM. V lost 4 bases to trimming and J lost 9 bases, with 9 bases between them. The CDR3 DNA sequence: TGTGCCAGCAGTTCAAATACCAAAGCTTTCTTT. Protein: CASSSNTKAFF. The complete variable domain, with remaining parts taken from reference TRBV28 and TRBJ1-1, reads DVKVTQSSRYLVKRTGEKVFLECVQDMDHENMFWYRQDPGLGLRLIYFSYDVKMKEKGDIPEGYSVSREKKERFSLILESASTNQTSMYLCASSSNTKAFFGQGTRLTVV.

This clone was seen just once. V and J are TRBV28 and TRBJ1-3; D gene ambiguous. Germline V lookup: CDR1 MDHEN, CDR2 SYDVKM. The CDR3 covers 15 residues. Trimming pared 3 bases from V and 0 bases from J, leaving 9 bases between. CDR3 amino acids: CASSFTYSSGNTIYF. In DNA, the CDR3 is TGTGCCAGCAGTTTCACCTACAGCTCTGGAAACACCATATATTTT. The full variable domain, its missing parts supplied by reference TRBV28 and TRBJ1-3, is DVKVTQSSRYLVKRTGEKVFLECVQDMDHENMFWYRQDPGLGLRLIYFSYDVKMKEKGDIPEGYSVSREKKERFSLILESASTNQTSMYLCASSFTYSSGNTIYFGEGSWLTVV.

The chain uses TRBV19 and TRBJ2-7; 11 bases line up with TRBD1. The CDR3 contains 15 residues. V lost 10 bases to trimming and J lost 5 bases; unmatched junction nucleotides: 13. Germline values: CDR1 LNHDA, CDR2 SQIVND (reference sequence). CDR3 residues: CATSPSGTGGNEQYF. DNA for the CDR3: TGTGCCACCTCACCCTCCGGGACAGGGGGGAACGAGCAGTACTTC.

The rearrangement joins TRBV4-1 to TRBJ2-7; possibly TRBD2 for D (5 bases). The V end was cut by 0 bases, the J end by 0 bases, with 9 bases between. This CDR3 is built from 15 residues. Per the germline V gene, CDR1 is MGHRA and CDR2 is YSYEKL. CDR3 sequence reads: CASSQETRASYEQYF. The CDR3 region has the DNA TGCGCCAGCAGCCAAGAGACGCGGGCCTCCTACGAGCAGTACTTC.

This clone showed up just once. This chain connects TRBV7-2 to TRBJ2-7; 7 bases are a match to TRBD2. CDR1 is SGHTA and CDR2 is FQGNSA in the germline V gene. V dropped 0 bases and J dropped 3; count of bases not matched to a gene: 2. The CDR3 loop spans 14 amino acids. The CDR3 DNA reads TGTGCCAGCAGCTTAGCTCGGGACTACTACGAGCAGTACTTC. Its protein product is CASSLARDYYEQYF.

The gene calls are TRBV4-3 and TRBJ2-2; tentatively, D is TRBD1 or TRBD2 (5 bases each). The CDR3 runs to 16 residues. The V end was cut by 6 bases, the J end by 1 base, with 15 bases between. CDR1 and CDR2 (germline): LGHNA, YSLEER. The CDR3 here is CASRDRDQWNTGELFF. CDR3 DNA: TGCGCCAGCAGGGACCGGGACCAGTGGAACACCGGGGAGCTGTTTTTT.

This clone has a handful of counts. The chain has TRBV3-1 (or the pseudogene TRBV3-2) and TRBJ2-7; 7 positions agree with TRBD2. CDR1 LGHDT and CDR2 YNNKEL come from the germline V gene (reference sequence). V dropped 3 bases and J dropped 7; count of bases not matched to a gene: 12. The CDR3 is 15 amino acids. The CDR3 is CASSHDGGSTGEQYF. CDR3 coding DNA: TGTGCCAGCAGCCACGATGGCGGGAGTACTGGGGAGCAGTACTTC.

This rearrangement joins TRBV19 to TRBJ1-4; the D gene is possibly TRBD1 (5 bases). V was shortened by 5 bases and J by 0 bases, with 10 bases between the two germline ends. This CDR3 comprises 15 residues. Per the germline V gene, CDR1 is LNHDA and CDR2 is SQIVND (reference sequence). The CDR3 DNA is TGTGCCAGTAGTGGGGCCTATTCAACTAATGAAAAACTGTTTTTT. Translating gives CASSGAYSTNEKLFF.

V usage is TRBV27 and J usage is TRBJ1-2, with a tentative D call TRBD1 (6 bases). Trimming took 5 bases from V and 0 from J, leaving 22 bases between them. Germline V gene data show CDR1 as MNHEY and CDR2 as SMNVEV (reference sequence). The CDR3 runs 18 residues. The CDR3 nucleotides read TGTGCCAGCAGTCCAAGAGGGGGTCAGCTCACCGCTAACTATGGCTACACCTTC. Amino acid sequence: CASSPRGGQLTANYGYTF.

The rearrangement uses TRBV7-2 and TRBJ2-4; no firm D call. Germline loops: CDR1 SGHTA, CDR2 FQGNSA. Trimming removed 1 base from V and 0 bases from J, with 7 bases in between. The CDR3 runs to 15 residues. The CDR3 reads CASSLEVRAKNIQYF. In DNA, the CDR3 is TGTGCCAGCAGCTTAGAGGTACGAGCCAAAAACATTCAGTACTTC.

By share, this clone ranks as medium-sized. The chain couples TRBV7-9 to TRBJ1-1; D gene ambiguous. Germline loops: CDR1 SEHNR, CDR2 FQNEAQ (reference sequence). The V end lost 5 bases, the J end lost 3 bases, and 10 bases lay between the germline ends. CDR3 length equals 13 residues. The CDR3 DNA is TGTGCCAGCAGCCCAGGAGGGCACACTGAAGCTTTCTTT. Amino acids: CASSPGGHTEAFF.

The rearrangement uses TRBV6-5 and TRBJ2-7; D unclear. The CDR3 has 11 residues. Germline CDR1 reads MNHEY; CDR2 reads SVGAGI. Trimming left V 7 bases short and J 4 bases short, with 8 bases between. The CDR3 region has the DNA TGTGCCAGCACGTCGGTTTACGAGCAGTACTTC. Protein sequence: CASTSVYEQYF.

The rearrangement uses TRBV30 and TRBJ1-3; the D gene is possibly TRBD1 (6 bases). The CDR3 extends over 13 amino acids. V gave up 4 bases and J gave up 5 bases, with 12 bases separating them. Germline-derived CDR1 and CDR2 are GTSNPN and SVGIG (reference sequence). Here the CDR3 reads CAWNLGGRNTIYF. CDR3 bases: TGTGCCTGGAACCTTGGGGGCAGAAACACCATATATTTT.

The chain carries TRBV5-4 and TRBJ1-3; D remains ambiguous. CDR1 is SGHNT, CDR2 YYREEE, per germline (reference sequence). V was clipped by 3 bases and J by 0 bases, with 10 bases between them. The CDR3 covers 15 residues. CDR3: CASSSAPHSGNTIYF. Written as DNA, the CDR3 is TGTGCCAGCAGCTCGGCCCCTCACTCTGGAAACACCATATATTTT.

This chain uses TRBV6-6 with TRBJ2-1; TRBD1 aligns across 8 bases. V lost 5 bases and J lost 4; bases outside the gene matches: 4. CDR1 and CDR2 (germline): MNHNY, SVGAGI (reference sequence). The CDR3 contains 14 residues. The DNA for the CDR3 is TGTGCCAGCAGTCCGGGACAGGATTACAATGAGCAGTTCTTC. The encoded protein is CASSPGQDYNEQFF.

CDR3 region: CASSWTPGKPPEQYF. CDR3 coding DNA: TGTGCCAGCAGCTGGACCCCGGGGAAACCCCCCGAGCAGTACTTC. The J gene is TRBJ2-7, the V gene TRBV7-9; possible D gene TRBD2, 5 bases. Trimming removed 4 bases at V and 6 bases at J, with 19 bases between. This CDR3 has 15 residues. The V gene's germline CDR1 is SEHNR and CDR2 FQNEAQ (reference sequence).

V and J are TRBV7-2 and TRBJ2-1; 7 nucleotides agree with TRBD1. Trimming at V came to 4 bases and at J to 10 bases, leaving 7 bases not matched to a gene. The CDR3 extends over 13 amino acids. Germline V gene sequence: CDR1 SGHTA, CDR2 FQGNSA. The CDR3 region is CASSSRRGLEQFF. The CDR3 region has the DNA TGTGCCAGCAGCTCACGAAGGGGGCTCGAGCAGTTCTTC.

The V gene is TRBV4-2, the J gene TRBJ2-1; 10 nucleotides line up with TRBD2. The J segment lost 8 bases and the V segment lost 0 bases, leaving 7 bases of the junction unmatched. The V gene's germline CDR1 is LGHNA and CDR2 YNFKEQ. The CDR3 consists of 16 residues. The CDR3 sequence: CASSQDGLAGVDEQFF. The CDR3 region has the DNA TGTGCCAGCAGCCAAGATGGGCTAGCGGGAGTGGATGAGCAGTTCTTC.

This clone was counted once. The chain has TRBV4-1 and TRBJ1-2; a weak D match, TRBD1 (5 bases). Trimming took 4 bases from V and 4 from J, leaving 10 bases between them. The CDR3 sequence is 13 residues long. The germline CDR1 and CDR2 sequences are MGHRA and YSYEKL. The DNA of the CDR3 is TGCGCCAGCAGCCTAGAGGGGTTCTATGGCTACACCTTC. Its translation: CASSLEGFYGYTF.

The rearrangement joins TRBV18 to TRBJ2-3, with 14 bases identical to TRBD2. Germline V gene data show CDR1 as KGHSH and CDR2 as LQKENI. This CDR3 has 16 residues. V lost 3 bases to trimming and J lost 4 bases; unmatched junction nucleotides: 3. CDR3 sequence reads: CASSPGLAGAPDTQYF. The CDR3 DNA follows: TGTGCCAGCTCACCGGGACTAGCGGGAGCTCCAGATACGCAGTATTTT.

The chain employs TRBV28 and TRBJ2-7, with 11 bases identical to TRBD2. Germline V lookup: CDR1 MDHEN, CDR2 SYDVKM. The CDR3 has 15 residues. Trimming removed 2 bases from V and 7 bases from J; junction bases left unmatched: 7. The CDR3: CASSLGTSGSEEQYF. In DNA form, the CDR3 reads TGTGCCAGCAGTTTAGGGACTAGCGGTTCGGAAGAGCAGTACTTC.

This clone was observed a handful of times. This rearrangement joins TRBV6-4 to TRBJ2-2; D gene uncertain. V lost 2 bases and J 3 bases, leaving 4 bases between the germline ends. CDR1 is MRHNA and CDR2 is SNTAGT in the germline V gene. CDR3 length equals 13 residues. CDR3 bases: TGTGCCAGCAGTGACAGGGACACCGGGGAGCTGTTTTTT. Its protein product is CASSDRDTGELFF.

The gene calls are TRBV27 and TRBJ2-3; no reliable D call. In germline, CDR1 is MNHEY, CDR2 SMNVEV (reference sequence). The V gene lost 4 bases and the J gene lost 6 bases, with 11 bases spanning the gap. The CDR3 consists of 13 residues. The chain's CDR3 is CASSSGPGDTQYF. In DNA, the CDR3 is TGTGCCAGCAGTTCTGGACCCGGGGATACGCAGTATTTT.

This clone appeared once. V gene TRBV5-6 combines with J gene TRBJ2-1; 12 bases are a match to TRBD2. J gave up 2 bases and V 5 bases, and 2 bases lay outside the gene matches. CDR3 length equals 15 residues. Germline loops: CDR1 SGHDT, CDR2 YYEEEE. As DNA, the CDR3 is TGTGCCAGCAGTTGGACTAGCGGGACCTACAATGAGCAGTTCTTC. It is translated as CASSWTSGTYNEQFF.

The chain carries TRBV28 and TRBJ1-5, with D tentatively TRBD1 (5 bases). Per germline, CDR1 MDHEN and CDR2 SYDVKM. V was cut by 3 bases and J by 0 bases, with 9 bases left in between. CDR3 length equals 15 residues. The CDR3 DNA follows: TGTGCCAGCAGTTTGGGGCATTATAGCAATCAGCCCCAGCATTTT. This codes for CASSLGHYSNQPQHF.

The chain couples TRBV6-5 to TRBJ1-2; TRBD1 might be the D (6 bases). This CDR3 comprises 15 residues. Trimming stripped 6 bases from V and 3 bases from J, with 17 bases between. Looked up from germline, CDR1 is MNHEY and CDR2 is SVGAGI. For the CDR3, the DNA is TGTGCCAGCAGGAGGGGGGGGGCCCAGGACTATGGCTACACCTTC. The encoded protein is CASRRGGAQDYGYTF.